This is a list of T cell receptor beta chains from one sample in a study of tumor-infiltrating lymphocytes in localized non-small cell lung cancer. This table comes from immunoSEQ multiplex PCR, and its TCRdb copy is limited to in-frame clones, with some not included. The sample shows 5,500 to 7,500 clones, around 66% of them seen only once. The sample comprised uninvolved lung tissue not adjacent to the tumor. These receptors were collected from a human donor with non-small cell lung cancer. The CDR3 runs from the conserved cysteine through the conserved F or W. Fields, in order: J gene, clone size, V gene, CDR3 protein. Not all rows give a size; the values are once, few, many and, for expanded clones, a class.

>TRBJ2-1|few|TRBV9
CASSLLAGVLDEQFF
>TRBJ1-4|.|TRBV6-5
CASSYSGLGEKLFF
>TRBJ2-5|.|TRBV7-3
CASSPRGGGGETQYF
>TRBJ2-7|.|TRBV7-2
CASTDRGDLREQYF
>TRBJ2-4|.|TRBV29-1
CSVGDTAVQYF
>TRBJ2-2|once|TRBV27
CASSFRTSGREEDTGELFF
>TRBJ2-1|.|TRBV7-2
CASSLGPGGADHEQFF
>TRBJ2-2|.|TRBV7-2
CASSFRQDGGELFF
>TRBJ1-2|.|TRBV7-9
CASSIRDRGGYGYTF
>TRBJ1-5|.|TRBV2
CASLPGQGVHQPQHF
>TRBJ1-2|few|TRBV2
CATIPTGVGGYTF
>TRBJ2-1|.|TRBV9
CASSVARGQGKDNEQFF
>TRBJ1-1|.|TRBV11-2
CASSLPTAVGAFF
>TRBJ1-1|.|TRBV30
CAWSPLDSLNTEAFF
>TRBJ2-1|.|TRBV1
CTSSQAGTSGRGEQFF
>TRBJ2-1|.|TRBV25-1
CASSDLSSYNEQFF
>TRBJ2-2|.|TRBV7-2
CASSLAGSGGLFF
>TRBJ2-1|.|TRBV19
CASSIEAGGYYNEQFF
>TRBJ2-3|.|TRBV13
CASSWQGTDTQYF
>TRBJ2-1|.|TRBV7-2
CASSLELAPYNEQFF
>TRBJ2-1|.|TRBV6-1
CASSETYLAEQFF
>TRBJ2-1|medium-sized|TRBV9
CASSVRQDNEQFF
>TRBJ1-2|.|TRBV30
CAWSPSYYGYTF
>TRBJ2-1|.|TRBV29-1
CSGRADTYNEQFF